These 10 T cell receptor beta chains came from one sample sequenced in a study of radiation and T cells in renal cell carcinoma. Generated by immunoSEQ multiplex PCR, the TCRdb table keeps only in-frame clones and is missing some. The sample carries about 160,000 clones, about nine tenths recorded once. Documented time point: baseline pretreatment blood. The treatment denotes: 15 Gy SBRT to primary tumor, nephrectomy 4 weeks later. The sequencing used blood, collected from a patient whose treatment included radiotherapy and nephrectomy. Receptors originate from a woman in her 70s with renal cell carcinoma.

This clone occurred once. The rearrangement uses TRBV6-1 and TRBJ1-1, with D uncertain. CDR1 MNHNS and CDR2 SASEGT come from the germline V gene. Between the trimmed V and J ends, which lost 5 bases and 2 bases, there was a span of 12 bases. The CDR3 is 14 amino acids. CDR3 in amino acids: CASSILLQNTEAFF. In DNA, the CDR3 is TGTGCCAGCAGTATTTTGTTACAAAACACTGAAGCTTTCTTT.

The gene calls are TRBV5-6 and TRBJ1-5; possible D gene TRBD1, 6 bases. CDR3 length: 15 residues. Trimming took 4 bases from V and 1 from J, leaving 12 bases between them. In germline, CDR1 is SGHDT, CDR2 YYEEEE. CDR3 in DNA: TGTGCCAGCAGCACACAGGGAGTGAGCAATCAGCCCCAGCATTTT. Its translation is CASSTQGVSNQPQHF.

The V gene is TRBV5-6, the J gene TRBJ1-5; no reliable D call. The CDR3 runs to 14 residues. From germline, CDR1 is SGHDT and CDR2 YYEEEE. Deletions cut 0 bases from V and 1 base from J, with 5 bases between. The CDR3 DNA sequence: TGTGCCAGCAGCTTGGGCCGGAGCAATCAGCCCCAGCATTTT. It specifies CASSLGRSNQPQHF. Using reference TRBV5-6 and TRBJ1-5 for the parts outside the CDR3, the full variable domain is DAGVTQSPTHLIKTRGQQVTLRCSPKSGHDTVSWYQQALGQGPQFIFQYYEEEERQRGNFPDRFSGHQFPNYSSELNVNALLLGDSALYLCASSLGRSNQPQHFGDGTRLSIL.

The CDR3 here is CASSQDMRAQDTIYF. For the CDR3, the DNA is TGCGCCAGCAGCCAAGATATGAGGGCCCAGGACACCATATATTTT. The V and J genes are TRBV4-1 and TRBJ1-3; unclear D gene. This CDR3 contains 15 residues. Deletions cut 0 bases from V and 8 bases from J, with 14 bases between. Germline assignment: CDR1 MGHRA and CDR2 YSYEKL.

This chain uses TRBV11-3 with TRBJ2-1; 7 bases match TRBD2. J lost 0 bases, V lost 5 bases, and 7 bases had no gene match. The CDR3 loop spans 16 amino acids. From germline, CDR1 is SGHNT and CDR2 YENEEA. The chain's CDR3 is CASSLIAGTSYNEQFF. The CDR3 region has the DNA TGTGCCAGCAGCCTAATAGCGGGTACCTCCTACAATGAGCAGTTCTTC. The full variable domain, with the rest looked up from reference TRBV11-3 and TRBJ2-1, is EAGVVQSPRYKIIEKKQPVAFWCNPISGHNTLYWYLQNLGQGPELLIRYENEEAVDDSQLPKDRFSAERLKGVDSTLKIQPAELGDSAVYLCASSLIAGTSYNEQFFGPGTRLTVL.

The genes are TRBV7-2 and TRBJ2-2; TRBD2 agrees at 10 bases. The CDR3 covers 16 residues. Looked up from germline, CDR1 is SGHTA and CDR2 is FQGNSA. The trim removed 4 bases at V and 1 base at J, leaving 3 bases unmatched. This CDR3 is CASSSRLAGNTGELFF. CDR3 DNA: TGTGCCAGCAGCTCACGACTAGCGGGGAACACCGGGGAGCTGTTTTTT.

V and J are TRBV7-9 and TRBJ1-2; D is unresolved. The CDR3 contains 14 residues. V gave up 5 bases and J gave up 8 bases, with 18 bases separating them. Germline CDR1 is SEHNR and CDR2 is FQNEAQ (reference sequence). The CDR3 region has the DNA TGTGCCAGCAGCCCCATAGATCCACAGCGCGGCTACACCTTC. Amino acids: CASSPIDPQRGYTF.

As DNA, the CDR3 is TGTGCCAGCAGCTTAGGAGGGTGGGTTTGCGAGCAGTACTTC. Translating it yields CASSLGGWVCEQYF. The rearrangement links TRBV7-3 to TRBJ2-7, with a weak D call TRBD2 (6 bases). The V and J ends lost 2 bases and 6 bases respectively, with 14 bases between them. CDR1 and CDR2 (germline): SGHTA, FQGTGA. This CDR3 contains 14 residues.

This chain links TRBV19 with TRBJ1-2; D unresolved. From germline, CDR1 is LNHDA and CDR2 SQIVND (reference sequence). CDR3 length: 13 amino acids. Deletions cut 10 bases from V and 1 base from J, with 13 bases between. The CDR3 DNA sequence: TGTGCCACCCTCGTGGATCTTAACTATGGCTACACCTTC. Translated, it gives CATLVDLNYGYTF.

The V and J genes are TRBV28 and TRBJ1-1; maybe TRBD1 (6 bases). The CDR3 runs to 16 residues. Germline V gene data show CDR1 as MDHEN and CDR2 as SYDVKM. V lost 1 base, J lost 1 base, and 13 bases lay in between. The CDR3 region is CASSLSPGARNTEAFF. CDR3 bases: TGTGCCAGCAGTTTATCGCCAGGGGCGAGGAACACTGAAGCTTTCTTT.